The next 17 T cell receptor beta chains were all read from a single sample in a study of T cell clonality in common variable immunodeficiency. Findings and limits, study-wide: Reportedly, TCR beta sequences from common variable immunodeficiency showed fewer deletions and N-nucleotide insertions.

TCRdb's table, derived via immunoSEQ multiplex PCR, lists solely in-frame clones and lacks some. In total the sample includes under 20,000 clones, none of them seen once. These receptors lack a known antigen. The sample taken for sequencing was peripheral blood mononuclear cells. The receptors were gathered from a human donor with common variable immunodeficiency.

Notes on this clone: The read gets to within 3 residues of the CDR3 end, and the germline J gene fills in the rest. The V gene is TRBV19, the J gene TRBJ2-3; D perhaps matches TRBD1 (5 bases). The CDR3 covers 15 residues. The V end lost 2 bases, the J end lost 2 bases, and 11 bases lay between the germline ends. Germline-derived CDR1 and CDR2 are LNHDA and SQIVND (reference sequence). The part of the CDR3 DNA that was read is TGTGCCAGTAGTATAAAAACAGGAACCACAGATACG. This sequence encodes CASSIKTGTTDT. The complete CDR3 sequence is CASSIKTGTTDTQYF.

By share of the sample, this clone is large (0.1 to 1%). The DNA read from the CDR3 is TGTGCCTGGAATGGGGGGTCGTACGAG. This codes for CAWNGGSYE. The CDR3 in its entirety is CAWNGGSYEQYF. The rearrangement links TRBV30 to TRBJ2-7; tentatively, D is TRBD2 (6 bases). The read ends 3 residues before the CDR3 terminus; that terminus is restored from the germline J gene. Trimming took off 4 bases at V and 4 bases at J, with 11 bases between the two ends. In germline, CDR1 is GTSNPN, CDR2 SVGIG (reference sequence). The CDR3 consists of 12 residues.

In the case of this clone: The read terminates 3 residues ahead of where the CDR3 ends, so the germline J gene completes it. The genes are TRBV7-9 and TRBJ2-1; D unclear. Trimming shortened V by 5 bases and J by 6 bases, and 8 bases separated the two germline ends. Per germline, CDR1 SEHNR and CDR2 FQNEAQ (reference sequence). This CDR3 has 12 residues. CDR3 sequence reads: CASSPLGNEQFF. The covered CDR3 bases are TGTGCCAGCAGCCCTCTAGGCAATGAG.

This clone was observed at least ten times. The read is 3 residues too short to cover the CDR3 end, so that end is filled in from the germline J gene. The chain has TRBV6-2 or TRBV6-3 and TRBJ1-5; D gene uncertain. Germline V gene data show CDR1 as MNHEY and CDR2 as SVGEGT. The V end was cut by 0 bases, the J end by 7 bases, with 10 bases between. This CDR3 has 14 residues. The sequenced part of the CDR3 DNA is TGTGCCAGCAGTTACTCGTCCGACTTACAGCCC. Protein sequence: CASSYSSDLQP. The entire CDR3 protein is CASSYSSDLQPQHF.

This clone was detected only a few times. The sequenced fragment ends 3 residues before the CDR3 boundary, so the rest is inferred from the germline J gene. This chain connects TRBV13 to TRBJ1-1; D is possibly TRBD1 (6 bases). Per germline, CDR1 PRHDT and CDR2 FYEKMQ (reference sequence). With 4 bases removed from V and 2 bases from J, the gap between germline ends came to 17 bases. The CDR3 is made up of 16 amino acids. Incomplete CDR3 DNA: TGTGCCAGCAGCTCATCCTTGGGGGGGGCAAACACTGAA. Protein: CASSSSLGGANTE. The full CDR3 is CASSSSLGGANTEAFF.

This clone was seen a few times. The CDR3 DNA, read in part, is TGTGCCAGCAGAGGGGATTATGGAAACACC. Amino acids: CASRGDYGNT. In full, the CDR3 is CASRGDYGNTIYF. The chain is built from TRBV2 and TRBJ1-3; possibly TRBD1 for D (5 bases). Read coverage stops 3 residues before the CDR3 terminus; the germline J gene supplies the remainder. Trimming cost V 6 bases and J 3 bases, with 9 bases left between them. The germline gives CDR1 SNHLY, CDR2 FYNNEI. The CDR3 has 13 residues.

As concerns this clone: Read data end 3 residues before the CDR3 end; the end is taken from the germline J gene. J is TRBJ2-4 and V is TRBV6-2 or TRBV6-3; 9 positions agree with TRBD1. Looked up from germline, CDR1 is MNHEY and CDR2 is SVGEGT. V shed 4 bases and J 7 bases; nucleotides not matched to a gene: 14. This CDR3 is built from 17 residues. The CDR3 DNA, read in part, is TGTGCCAGCAGTTTAAGTATACGGACAGGGGCGCTGAACATT. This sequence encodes CASSLSIRTGALNI. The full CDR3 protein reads CASSLSIRTGALNIQYF.

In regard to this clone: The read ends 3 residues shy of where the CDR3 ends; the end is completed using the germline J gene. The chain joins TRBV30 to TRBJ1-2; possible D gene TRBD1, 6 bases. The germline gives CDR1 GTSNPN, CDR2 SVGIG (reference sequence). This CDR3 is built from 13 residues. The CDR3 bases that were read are TGTGCCTGGAGTGTGACCGGACAGAAGTAC. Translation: CAWSVTGQKY. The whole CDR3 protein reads CAWSVTGQKYYTF.

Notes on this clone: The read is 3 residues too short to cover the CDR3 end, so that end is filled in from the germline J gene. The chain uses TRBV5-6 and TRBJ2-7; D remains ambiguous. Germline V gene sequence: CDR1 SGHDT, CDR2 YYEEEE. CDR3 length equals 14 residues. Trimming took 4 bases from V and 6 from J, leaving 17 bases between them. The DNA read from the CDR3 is TGTGCCAGCAGCCTCTTGGTAAGGGTAAGCGAG. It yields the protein CASSLLVRVSE. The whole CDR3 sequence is CASSLLVRVSEQYF. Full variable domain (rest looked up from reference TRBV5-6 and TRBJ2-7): DAGVTQSPTHLIKTRGQQVTLRCSPKSGHDTVSWYQQALGQGPQFIFQYYEEEERQRGNFPDRFSGHQFPNYSSELNVNALLLGDSALYLCASSLLVRVSEQYFGPGTRLTVT.

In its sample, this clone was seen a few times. The CDR3 bases that were read are TGTGCCAGTAGTACCGACAGCGCAACTAATGAAAAA. Amino acids: CASSTDSATNEK. Given in full, the CDR3 is CASSTDSATNEKLFF. The chain links TRBV19 to TRBJ1-4; TRBD1 is a possible D gene (5 bases). The DNA ends 3 residues before the CDR3 does, and the rest of the CDR3 is filled in from the germline J gene. CDR3 length: 15 amino acids. The V end was cut by 4 bases, the J end by 0 bases, with 9 bases between. Germline V gives CDR1 LNHDA, CDR2 SQIVND (reference sequence).

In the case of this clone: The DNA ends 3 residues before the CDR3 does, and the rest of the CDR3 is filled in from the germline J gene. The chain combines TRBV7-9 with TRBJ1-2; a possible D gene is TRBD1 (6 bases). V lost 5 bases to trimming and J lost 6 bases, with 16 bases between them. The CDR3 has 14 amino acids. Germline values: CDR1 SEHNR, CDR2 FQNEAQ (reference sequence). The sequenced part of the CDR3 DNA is TGTGCCAGCAGCATTTCCAGGGGTTTGGATGGC. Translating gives CASSISRGLDG. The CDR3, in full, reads CASSISRGLDGYTF.

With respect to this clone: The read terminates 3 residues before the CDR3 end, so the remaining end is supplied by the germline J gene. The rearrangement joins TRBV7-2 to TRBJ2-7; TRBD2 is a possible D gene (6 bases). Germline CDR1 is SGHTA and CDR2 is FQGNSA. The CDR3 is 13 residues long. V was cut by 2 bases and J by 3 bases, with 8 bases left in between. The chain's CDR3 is CASSLTRDYEQYF. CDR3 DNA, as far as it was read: TGTGCCAGCAGCTTAACGCGGGACTACGAG.

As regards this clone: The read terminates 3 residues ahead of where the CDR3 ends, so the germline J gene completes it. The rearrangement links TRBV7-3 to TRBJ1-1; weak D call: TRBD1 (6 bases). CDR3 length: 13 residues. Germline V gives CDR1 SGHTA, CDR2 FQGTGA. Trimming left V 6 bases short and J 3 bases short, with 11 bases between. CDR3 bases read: TGTGCCAGCAGGCGGACAGATTACACTGAA. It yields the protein CASRRTDYTE. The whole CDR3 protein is CASRRTDYTEAFF.

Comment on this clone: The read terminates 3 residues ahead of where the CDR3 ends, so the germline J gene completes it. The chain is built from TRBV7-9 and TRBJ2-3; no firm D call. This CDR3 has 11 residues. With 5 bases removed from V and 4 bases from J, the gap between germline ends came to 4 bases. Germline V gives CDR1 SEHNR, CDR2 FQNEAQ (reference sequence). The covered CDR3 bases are TGTGCCAGCAGCAGGTCAGATACG. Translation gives CASSRSDT. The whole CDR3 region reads CASSRSDTQYF.

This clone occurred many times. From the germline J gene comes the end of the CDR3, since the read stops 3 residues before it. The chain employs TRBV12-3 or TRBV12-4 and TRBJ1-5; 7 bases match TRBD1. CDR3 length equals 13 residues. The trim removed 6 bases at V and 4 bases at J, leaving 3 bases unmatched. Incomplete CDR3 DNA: TGTGCCAGCAGGGGGGACAGTAATCAGCCC. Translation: CASRGDSNQP. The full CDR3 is CASRGDSNQPQHF.

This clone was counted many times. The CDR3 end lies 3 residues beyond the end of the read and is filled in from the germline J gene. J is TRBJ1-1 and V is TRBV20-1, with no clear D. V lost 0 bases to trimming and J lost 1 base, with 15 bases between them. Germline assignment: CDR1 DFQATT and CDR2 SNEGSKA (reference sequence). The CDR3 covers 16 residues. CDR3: CSARDVGHRTNTEAFF. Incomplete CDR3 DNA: TGCAGTGCTAGAGATGTAGGGCATCGAACGAACACTGAA.

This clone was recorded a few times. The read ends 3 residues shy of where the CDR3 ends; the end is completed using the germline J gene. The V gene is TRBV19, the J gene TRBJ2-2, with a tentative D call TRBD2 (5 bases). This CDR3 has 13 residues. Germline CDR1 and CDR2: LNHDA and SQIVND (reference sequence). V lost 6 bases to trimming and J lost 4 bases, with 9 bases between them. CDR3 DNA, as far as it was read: TGTGCCAGTAGCCCGGGGATCACCGGGGAG. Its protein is CASSPGITGE. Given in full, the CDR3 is CASSPGITGELFF.